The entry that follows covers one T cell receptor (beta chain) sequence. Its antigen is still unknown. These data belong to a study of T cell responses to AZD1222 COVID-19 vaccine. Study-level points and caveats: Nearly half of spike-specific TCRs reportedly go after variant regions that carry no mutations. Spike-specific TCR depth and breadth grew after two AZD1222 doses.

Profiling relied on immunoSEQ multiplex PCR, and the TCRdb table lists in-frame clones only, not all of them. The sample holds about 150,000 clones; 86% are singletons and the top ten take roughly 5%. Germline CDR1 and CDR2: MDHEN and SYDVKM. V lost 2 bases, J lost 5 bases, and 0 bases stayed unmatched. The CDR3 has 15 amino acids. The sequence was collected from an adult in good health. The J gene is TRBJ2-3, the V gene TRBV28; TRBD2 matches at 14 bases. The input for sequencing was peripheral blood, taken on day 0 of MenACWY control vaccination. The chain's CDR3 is CASSLGLAGGDTQYF. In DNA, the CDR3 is TGTGCCAGCAGTTTAGGACTAGCGGGGGGAGATACGCAGTATTTT.